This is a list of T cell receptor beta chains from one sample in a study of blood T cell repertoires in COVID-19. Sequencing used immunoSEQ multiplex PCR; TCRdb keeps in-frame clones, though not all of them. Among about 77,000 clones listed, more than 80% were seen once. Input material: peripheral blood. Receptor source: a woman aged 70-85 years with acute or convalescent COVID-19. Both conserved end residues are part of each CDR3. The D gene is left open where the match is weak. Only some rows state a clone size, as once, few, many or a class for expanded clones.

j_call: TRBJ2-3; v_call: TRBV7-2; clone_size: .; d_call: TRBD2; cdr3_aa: CASRRLAGGADTQYF; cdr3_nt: TGTGCCAGCAGACGACTAGCGGGTGGGGCAGATACGCAGTATTTT
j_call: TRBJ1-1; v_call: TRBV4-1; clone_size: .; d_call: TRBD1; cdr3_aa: CASSGQEDTEAFF; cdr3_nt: TGCGCCAGCAGCGGACAGGAGGACACTGAAGCTTTCTTT
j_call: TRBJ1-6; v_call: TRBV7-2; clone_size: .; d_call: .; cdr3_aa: CASSYYRVDSPLHF; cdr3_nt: TGTGCCAGCAGCTACTACAGGGTAGACTCACCCCTCCACTTT
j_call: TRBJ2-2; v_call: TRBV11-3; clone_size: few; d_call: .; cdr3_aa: CASSLVGAGELFF; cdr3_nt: TGTGCCAGCAGCTTAGTAGGGGCCGGGGAGCTGTTTTTT
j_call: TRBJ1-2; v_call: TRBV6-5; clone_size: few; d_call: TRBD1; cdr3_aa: CASSLGDRGRGYTF; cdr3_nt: TGTGCCAGCTCCCTTGGGGACAGGGGGCGCGGCTACACCTTC
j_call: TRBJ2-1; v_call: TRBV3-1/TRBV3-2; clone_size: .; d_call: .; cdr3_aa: CASSQKAPGVYNEQFF; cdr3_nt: TGTGCCAGCAGCCAGAAAGCGCCGGGAGTATACAATGAGCAGTTCTTC
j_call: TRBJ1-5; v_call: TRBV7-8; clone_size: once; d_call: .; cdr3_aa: CASSPGVRNQPQHF; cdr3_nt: TGTGCCAGCAGCCCAGGGGTCCGCAATCAGCCCCAGCATTTT
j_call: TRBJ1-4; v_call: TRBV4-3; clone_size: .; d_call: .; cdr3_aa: CASSQDKQGPTNEKLFF; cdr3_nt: TGCGCCAGCAGCCAAGATAAGCAGGGTCCAACTAATGAAAAACTGTTTTTT
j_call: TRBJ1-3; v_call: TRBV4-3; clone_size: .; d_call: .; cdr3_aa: CASSQSRASGNTIYF; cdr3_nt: TGCGCCAGCAGCCAAAGTCGTGCGTCTGGAAACACCATATATTTT
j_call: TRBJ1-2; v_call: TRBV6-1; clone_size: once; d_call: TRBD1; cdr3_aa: CASSEMTGNYGYTF; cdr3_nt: TGTGCCAGCAGTGAAATGACAGGGAACTATGGCTACACCTTC
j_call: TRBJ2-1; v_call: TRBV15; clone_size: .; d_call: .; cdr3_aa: CATSNGGQSYNEQFF; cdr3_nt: TGTGCCACCAGCAACGGGGGGCAGTCCTACAATGAGCAGTTCTTC
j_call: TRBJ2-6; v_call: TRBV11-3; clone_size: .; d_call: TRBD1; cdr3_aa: CASSLQGQALAGANVLTF; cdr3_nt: TGTGCCAGCAGCTTACAGGGACAGGCCCTCGCTGGGGCCAACGTCCTGACTTTC
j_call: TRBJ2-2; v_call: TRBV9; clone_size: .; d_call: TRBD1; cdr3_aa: CASSVAMLGQYTGELFF; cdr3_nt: TGTGCCAGCAGCGTAGCGATGCTGGGACAGTACACCGGGGAGCTGTTTTTT
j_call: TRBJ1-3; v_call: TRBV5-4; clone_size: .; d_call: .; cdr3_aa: CASSRYGGSGNTIYF; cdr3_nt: TGTGCCAGCAGCCGATACGGAGGCTCTGGAAACACCATATATTTT
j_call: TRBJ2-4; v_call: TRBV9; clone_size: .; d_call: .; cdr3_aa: CASSAQTGAKNIQYF; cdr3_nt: TGTGCCAGCAGCGCCCAGACAGGAGCCAAAAACATTCAGTACTTC
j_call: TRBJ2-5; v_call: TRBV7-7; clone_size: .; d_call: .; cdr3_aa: CASSLGTAEGETQYF; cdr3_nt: TGTGCCAGCAGCTTAGGGACTGCGGAAGGGGAGACCCAGTACTTC
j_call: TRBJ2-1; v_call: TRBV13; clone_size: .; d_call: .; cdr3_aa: CASSLASSYNEQFF; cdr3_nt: TGTGCCAGCAGCTTAGCTAGCTCCTACAATGAGCAGTTCTTC
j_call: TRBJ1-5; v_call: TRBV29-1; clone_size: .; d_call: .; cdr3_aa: CSVRAGPGGQPQHF; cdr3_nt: TGCAGCGTACGAGCGGGCCCGGGAGGGCAGCCCCAGCATTTT
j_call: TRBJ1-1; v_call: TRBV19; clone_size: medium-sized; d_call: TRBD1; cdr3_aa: CASSIGRGQTEAFF; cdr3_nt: TGTGCCAGTAGTATAGGAAGGGGGCAGACTGAAGCTTTCTTT
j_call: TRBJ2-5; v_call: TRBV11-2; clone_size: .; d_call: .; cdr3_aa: CASSSHGGARETQYF; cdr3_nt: TGTGCCAGCAGCTCCCATGGCGGGGCGAGGGAGACCCAGTACTTC
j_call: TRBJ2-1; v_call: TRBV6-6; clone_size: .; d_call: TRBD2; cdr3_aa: CASTLAGGRNEQFF; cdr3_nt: TGTGCCAGCACCTTAGCGGGGGGCCGGAATGAGCAGTTCTTC
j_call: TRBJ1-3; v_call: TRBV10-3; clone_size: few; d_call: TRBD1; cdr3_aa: CAISDPDREGNTIYF; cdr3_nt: TGTGCCATCAGTGATCCCGACAGGGAGGGAAACACCATATATTTT
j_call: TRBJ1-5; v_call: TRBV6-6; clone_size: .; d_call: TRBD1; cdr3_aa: CASSYRTGNQPQHF; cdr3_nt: TGTGCCAGCAGTTACCGGACAGGGAACCAGCCCCAGCATTTT
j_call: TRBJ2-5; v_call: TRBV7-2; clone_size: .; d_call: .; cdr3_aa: CASSLASTQETQYF; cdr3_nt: TGTGCCAGCAGCTTAGCGAGCACCCAAGAGACCCAGTACTTC
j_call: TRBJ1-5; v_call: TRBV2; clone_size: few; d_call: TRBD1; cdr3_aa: CASRDPTGFQPQHF; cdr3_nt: TGTGCCAGCAGGGACCCGACAGGGTTTCAGCCCCAGCATTTT
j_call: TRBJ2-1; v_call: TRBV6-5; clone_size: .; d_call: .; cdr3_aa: CASSFSKRRGDNEQFF; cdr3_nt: TGTGCCAGCAGTTTCTCGAAAAGACGCGGCGACAATGAGCAGTTCTTC
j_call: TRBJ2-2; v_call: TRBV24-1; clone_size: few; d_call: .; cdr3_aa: CATSDVRTATGELFF; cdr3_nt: TGTGCCACCAGTGATGTCAGGACTGCCACCGGGGAGCTGTTTTTT
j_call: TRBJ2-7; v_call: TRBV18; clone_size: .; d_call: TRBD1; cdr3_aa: CASSPGQGTYEQYF; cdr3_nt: TGTGCCAGCTCACCTGGACAGGGGACCTACGAGCAGTACTTC
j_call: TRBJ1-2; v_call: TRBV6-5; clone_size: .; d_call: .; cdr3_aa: CASGGFDGYTF; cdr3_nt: TGTGCCAGCGGGGGGTTTGACGGCTACACCTTC
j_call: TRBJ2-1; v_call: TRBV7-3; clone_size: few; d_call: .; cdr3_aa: CASSPGTGYNEQFF; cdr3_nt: TGTGCCAGCAGCCCCGGGACTGGTTACAATGAGCAGTTCTTC
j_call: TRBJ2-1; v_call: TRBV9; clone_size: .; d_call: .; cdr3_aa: CASSVEGRPVDEQFF; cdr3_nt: TGTGCCAGCAGCGTAGAGGGGAGGCCGGTGGATGAGCAGTTCTTC
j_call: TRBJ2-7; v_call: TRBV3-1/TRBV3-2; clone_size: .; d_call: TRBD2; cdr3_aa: CASSAGENLEQYF; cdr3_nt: TGTGCCAGCAGCGCGGGGGAGAATCTGGAGCAGTACTTC
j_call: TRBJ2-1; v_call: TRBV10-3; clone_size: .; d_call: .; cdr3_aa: CASRNTQGNEQFF; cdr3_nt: TGTGCCTCACGGAACACCCAGGGGAATGAGCAGTTCTTC
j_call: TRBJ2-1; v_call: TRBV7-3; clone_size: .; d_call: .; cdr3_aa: CASSLRGDEQFF; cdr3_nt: TGTGCCAGCAGCTTAAGGGGGGATGAGCAGTTCTTC
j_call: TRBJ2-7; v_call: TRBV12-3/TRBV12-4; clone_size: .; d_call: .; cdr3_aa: CASSLGGAGEQYF; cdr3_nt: TGTGCCAGCAGTTTGGGGGGGGCTGGGGAGCAGTACTTC